The TCR beta chain under discussion was sequenced for a study of shared clonotypes between healthy human individuals. To note about this clone: What it recognizes is unknown.

Looked up from germline, CDR1 is SEHNR and CDR2 is FQNEAQ (reference sequence). Trimming removed 4 bases from V and 2 bases from J; junction bases left unmatched: 8. CDR3 length equals 15 residues. Study-level points and caveats: A reduction in generation probabilities was seen for non-shared clonotypes relative to those shared by all four donors. For naive CD4 cells, approximately 4.7% of clonotypes were shared across a few donors.

Here immunoSEQ multiplex PCR was the method, and the copy in TCRdb shows in-frame clones only, minus some. The data contain under 1,100,000 clones, approximately 70% of them singletons. The chain has TRBV7-9 and TRBJ2-7; 7 nucleotides line up with TRBD2. The sequenced sample consisted of memory CD4+ T cells sorted from blood. Subset denoted: CD45RA-negative fraction. The sequence derives from a man aged 18 to 30 in good health. CDR3 in DNA: TGTGCCAGCAGCTCCCGGGCGGGAGCGACCTACGAGCAGTACTTC. It encodes CASSSRAGATYEQYF.